This T cell receptor beta chain was sequenced for a study of cytomegalovirus exposure and HLA in healthy donors. The study, taken as a whole, reports: The investigators catalogued under 200 TCR beta chains as cytomegalovirus-associated. A few of the chains that were CMV-associated were confirmed in vitro to be specific for CMV antigens. Subsequent analysis showed first-cohort TCR clusters tending to co-occur in 95 to 150 validation repertoires.

The repertoire was sequenced with immunoSEQ multiplex PCR; TCRdb's copy has only in-frame clones and lacks some. The table records tens of thousands of clones, about 89% of them present only once. Per the germline V gene, CDR1 is MNHEY and CDR2 is SVGAGI. Trimming removed 0 bases from V and 3 bases from J; junction bases left unmatched: 6. CDR3 size: 16 residues. Concerning this clone: Its antigen is as yet unknown.

This TCR was sampled from a woman younger than 30 in good health and CMV-seronegative. This chain connects TRBV6-5 to TRBJ2-7; 9 nucleotides match TRBD2. The sample was PBMCs. CDR3 sequence (DNA): TGTGCCAGCAGTTACTCGGGGCTAGCGGGACGCTACGAGCAGTACTTC. Translation: CASSYSGLAGRYEQYF.